Each of the 11 T cell receptor beta chains below was sequenced from the same sample in a study of CD8+CD57+ T cells in acquired aplastic anemia. Profiling of TCR beta VDJ combinations and CDR3 sequences used genomic DNA as template. TCRdb passed the reads through MiXCR, listing each CDR3 protein once. The sample yields roughly 250,000 distinct CDR3 sequences, approximately 79% seen once. The patients chosen for sequencing had shown expansion of CD8+CD57+ cells (detected by flow cytometry). The sequenced sample consisted of sorted CD4+, CD8+, or CD8+CD57+ T cells (not recorded which) from PBMCs. The receptors here all came from a human donor with aplastic anemia.

A note on this clonotype: This likely comes from a read error, as the CDR3 has no conserved phenylalanine or tryptophan at its end. The DNA is left out, because the CDR3 cannot be placed on it with certainty; the CDR3 is given as TCRdb lists it. V gene TRBV24-1 combines with J gene TRBJ1-1; the DNA was not compared with TRBD1, the D call given in the table. Germline V gene sequence: CDR1 KGHDR, CDR2 SFDVKD. Inclusive of both ends, the CDR3 amounts to 21 amino acids. Here the CDR3 reads CATSDKKTGVGELTMATPSVR.

On this clonotype: At one boundary the junction diverges from the germline segment, which might be a read error. V gene TRBV2 combines with J gene TRBJ2-3, with D perhaps matching TRBD2 (6 bases). The CDR3 has 13 amino acids. Germline CDR1 and CDR2: SNHLY and FYNNEI. The DNA for the CDR3 is TGCGGCTTAGGGGACGGGGGAACAGATACGCAGTATTTT. This codes for CGLGDGGTDTQYF.

The chain recombines TRBV7-8 with TRBJ2-3, with a weak D call TRBD1 (5 bases). The germline V gene encodes CDR1 SGHVS and CDR2 FQNEAQ. The CDR3 spans 17 residues. Trimming stripped 4 bases from V and 10 bases from J, with 27 bases between. DNA of the CDR3: TGTGCCAGCAGCTCCGGCCAGGGAAGCACAGATACGCAGGCGCAGTATTTT. Its translation: CASSSGQGSTDTQAQYF.

About this clonotype: No DNA is shown, since the ends of the CDR3 on it are uncertain; the CDR3 is the one TCRdb lists. The J gene is TRBJ2-2, the V gene TRBV7-9; TRBD1, the table's D call, lacks a check against the DNA. Including both end residues, the CDR3 is 17 amino acids long. CDR1 SEHNR and CDR2 FQNEAQ come from the germline V gene (reference sequence). The CDR3: CASSPPGANEQYFELFF.

This chain links TRBV2 with TRBJ1-5; D gene uncertain. The CDR3 sequence is 13 residues long. Trimming stripped 3 bases from V and 6 bases from J, with 9 bases between. Germline CDR1 and CDR2: SNHLY and FYNNEI. The CDR3 coding sequence is TGTGCCAGCAGTGAGGGAGGAACTCAGCCCCAGCATTTT. This encodes CASSEGGTQPQHF.

A note on this clonotype: The CDR3 carries no conserved terminal phenylalanine or tryptophan, so it likely arises from a read error. The limits of the CDR3 on the DNA are not certain, so only TCRdb's listed CDR3 is given. Here the CDR3 reads CASSLYPDGAALS. The chain joins TRBV7-8 to TRBJ2-1; the table names TRBD1, a call not compared with the DNA. The CDR3 totals 13 residues, both ends included. Germline V gene data show CDR1 as SGHVS and CDR2 as FQNEAQ.

In its sample, this clonotype was seen once. At one end the junction does not follow the germline gene, possibly because of a read error. The rearrangement uses TRBV19 and TRBJ2-3; D is unclear. The CDR3 is made up of 14 amino acids. The germline gives CDR1 LNHDA, CDR2 SQIVND (reference sequence). For the CDR3, the DNA is TGTGCCAGTAGTATAGCTAGAGGAGCCGACAATCAGCAGTTT. As protein: CASSIARGADNQQF. Based on the CDR3 plus reference TRBV19 and TRBJ2-3, the full variable domain is DGGITQSPKYLFRKEGQNVTLSCEQNLNHDAMYWYRQDPGQGLRLIYYSQIVNDFQKGDIAEGYSVSREKKESFPLTVTSAQKNPTAFYLCASSIARGADNQQFGPGTRLTVL.

The CDR3 here is CASSLERTENTEAFF. In DNA, the CDR3 is TGTGCCAGCAGCTTAGAGCGGACAGAGAACACTGAAGCTTTCTTT. The chain couples TRBV7-9 to TRBJ1-1; weak D call: TRBD1 (6 bases). V was cut by 1 base and J by 1 base, with 10 bases left in between. The germline CDR1 and CDR2 sequences are SEHNR and FQNEAQ (reference sequence). The CDR3 has 15 amino acids.

In its sample, this clonotype was seen a few times. The chain carries TRBV7-2 and TRBJ2-3; TRBD2 agrees at 13 bases. Trimming cost V 9 bases and J 11 bases; bases outside gene matches: 17. The CDR3 runs to 16 residues. In germline, CDR1 is SGHTA, CDR2 FQGNSA. This chain's CDR3 is CASSLRTSGSSNEQYF. CDR3 DNA sequence: TGTGCCAGTAGTCTCAGGACTAGCGGGAGCAGCAATGAGCAGTATTTT.

Regarding this clonotype: A read error may account for a junction end that differs from germline. The rearrangement links TRBV7-9 to TRBJ2-3; D is undetermined. CDR1 is SEHNR, CDR2 FQNEAQ, per germline (reference sequence). The CDR3 runs to 14 residues. CDR3 bases: TGTGCCAGCAGCTCCGAGAGCCCTCGCACTGATACGCATTTT. Protein product: CASSSESPRTDTHF.

The chain couples TRBV7-8 to TRBJ2-3; possible D gene TRBD1, 6 bases. Near its end, the DNA agrees better with TRBJ1-5, so the J call may be wrong. The CDR3 consists of 14 residues. CDR1 is SGHVS and CDR2 is FQNEAQ in the germline V gene. The CDR3 DNA reads as TGTGCCAGCAGCTTAGCGGGGGGCGCCGCTACGCAGCATTTT. The encoded protein is CASSLAGGAATQHF.